The clone carrying this TCR beta chain was counted between two and nine times. Relative to the germline gene, one junction end is altered; a read error may explain this. Germline CDR1 reads DFQATT; CDR2 reads SNEGSKA (reference sequence). The CDR3 sequence is 14 residues long. In TCRdb, the RT-PCR reads were re-called with MiXCR into one record per CDR3 protein. Of roughly 700,000 distinct CDR3 sequences listed, around 14% are singletons. This entry belongs to a study of response to subunit inactivated influenza vaccine. This clonotype was obtained from a man aged 45-65 years who received an inactivated influenza vaccine. This rearrangement joins TRBV20-1 to TRBJ2-1, with D perhaps matching TRBD2 (5 bases). The sequencing here drew on PBMCs from blood, taken roughly 12 days after vaccination. CDR3 coding DNA: TGCAGTGCTACCGGACTGCTTGAAATCAATGAGCAGTTTTTC. Translation gives CSATGLLEINEQFF.